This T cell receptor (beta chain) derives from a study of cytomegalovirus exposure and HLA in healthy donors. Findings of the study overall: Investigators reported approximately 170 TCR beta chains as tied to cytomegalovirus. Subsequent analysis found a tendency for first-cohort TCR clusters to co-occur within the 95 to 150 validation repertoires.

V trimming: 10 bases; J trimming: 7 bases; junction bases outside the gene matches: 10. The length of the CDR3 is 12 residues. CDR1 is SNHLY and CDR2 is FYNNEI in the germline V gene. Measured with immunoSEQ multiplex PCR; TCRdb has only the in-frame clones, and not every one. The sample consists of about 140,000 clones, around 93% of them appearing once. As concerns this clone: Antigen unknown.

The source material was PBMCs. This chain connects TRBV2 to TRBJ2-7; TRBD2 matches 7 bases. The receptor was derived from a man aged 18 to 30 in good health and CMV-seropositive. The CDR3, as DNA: TGTGCCACCGCGCTCGACGGGAGGGAGCAGTACTTC. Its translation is CATALDGREQYF.